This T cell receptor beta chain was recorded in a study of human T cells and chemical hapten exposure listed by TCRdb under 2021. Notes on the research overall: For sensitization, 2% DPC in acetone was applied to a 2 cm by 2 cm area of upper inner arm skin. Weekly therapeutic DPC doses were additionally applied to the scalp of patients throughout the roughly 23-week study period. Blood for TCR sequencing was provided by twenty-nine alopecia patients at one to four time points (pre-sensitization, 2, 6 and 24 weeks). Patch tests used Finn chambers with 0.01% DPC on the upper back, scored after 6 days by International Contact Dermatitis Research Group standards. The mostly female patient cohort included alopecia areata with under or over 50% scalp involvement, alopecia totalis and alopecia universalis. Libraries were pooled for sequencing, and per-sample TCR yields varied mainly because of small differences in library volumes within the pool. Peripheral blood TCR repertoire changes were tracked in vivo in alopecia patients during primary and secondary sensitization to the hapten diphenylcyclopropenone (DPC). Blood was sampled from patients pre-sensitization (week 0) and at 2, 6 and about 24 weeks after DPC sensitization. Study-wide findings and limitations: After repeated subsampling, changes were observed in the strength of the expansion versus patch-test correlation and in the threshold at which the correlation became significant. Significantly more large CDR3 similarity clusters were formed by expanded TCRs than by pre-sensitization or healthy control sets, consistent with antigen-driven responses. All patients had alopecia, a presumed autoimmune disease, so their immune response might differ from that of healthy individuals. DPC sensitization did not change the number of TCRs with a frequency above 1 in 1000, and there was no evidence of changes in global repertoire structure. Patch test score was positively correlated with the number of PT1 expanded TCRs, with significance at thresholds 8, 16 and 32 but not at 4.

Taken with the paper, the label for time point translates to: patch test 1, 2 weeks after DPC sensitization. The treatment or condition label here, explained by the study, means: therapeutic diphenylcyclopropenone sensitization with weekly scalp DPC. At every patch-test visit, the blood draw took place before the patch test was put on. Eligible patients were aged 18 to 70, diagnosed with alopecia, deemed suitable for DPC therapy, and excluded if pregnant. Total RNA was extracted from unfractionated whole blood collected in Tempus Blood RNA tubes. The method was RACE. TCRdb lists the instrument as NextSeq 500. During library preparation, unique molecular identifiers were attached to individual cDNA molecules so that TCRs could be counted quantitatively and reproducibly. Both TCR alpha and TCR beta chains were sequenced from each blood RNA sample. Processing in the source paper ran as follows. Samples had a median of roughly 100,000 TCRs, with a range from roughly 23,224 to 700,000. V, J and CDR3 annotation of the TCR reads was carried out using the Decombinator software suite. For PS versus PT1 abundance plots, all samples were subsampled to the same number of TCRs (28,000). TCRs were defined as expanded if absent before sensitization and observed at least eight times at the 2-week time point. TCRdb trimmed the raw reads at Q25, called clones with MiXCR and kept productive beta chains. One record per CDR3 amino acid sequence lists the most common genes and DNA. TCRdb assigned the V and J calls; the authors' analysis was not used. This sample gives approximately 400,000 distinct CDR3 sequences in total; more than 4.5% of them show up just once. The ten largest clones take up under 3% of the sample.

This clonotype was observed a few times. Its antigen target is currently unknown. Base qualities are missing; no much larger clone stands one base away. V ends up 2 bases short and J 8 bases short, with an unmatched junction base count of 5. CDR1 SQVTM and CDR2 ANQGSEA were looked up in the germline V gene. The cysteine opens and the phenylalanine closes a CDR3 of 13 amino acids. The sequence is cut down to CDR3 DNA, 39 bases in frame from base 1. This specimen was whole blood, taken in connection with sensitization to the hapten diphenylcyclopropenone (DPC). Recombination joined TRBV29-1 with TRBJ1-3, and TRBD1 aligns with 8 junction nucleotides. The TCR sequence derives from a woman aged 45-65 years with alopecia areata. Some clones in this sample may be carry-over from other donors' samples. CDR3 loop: CSVEQGAGDTIYF. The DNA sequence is TGCAGCGTTGAACAGGGGGCGGGGGACACCATATATTTT.